Listed below are T cell receptor beta chains from one sample, sequenced in a study of shared clonotypes between healthy human individuals. Sequencing used immunoSEQ multiplex PCR; TCRdb keeps in-frame clones, though not all of them. The sample includes about 2.1 million clones, just over 90% of them seen just once. The sequenced material came from naive CD8+ T cells from PBMCs. The receptor source for this set is a man aged 18-30 years in good health. Some clones in this sample may be carry-over from other donors' samples. The CDR3 runs from the conserved cysteine through the conserved F or W.

j_gene: TRBJ2-2
v_gene: TRBV19
CDR3aa: CASSFERGNTGELFF

j_gene: TRBJ2-5
v_gene: TRBV27
CDR3aa: CASTPVPGGPQETQYF

j_gene: TRBJ2-2
v_gene: TRBV5-1
CDR3aa: CASRGGTGELFF

j_gene: TRBJ2-7
v_gene: TRBV7-9
CDR3aa: CASSARDRFSYEQYF

j_gene: TRBJ1-1
v_gene: TRBV7-3
CDR3aa: CASSLVNTHTEAFF

j_gene: TRBJ2-7
v_gene: TRBV19
CDR3aa: CASSGGDGEEAGGTYEQYF

j_gene: TRBJ2-2
v_gene: TRBV6-1
CDR3aa: CASSEPPQGLYGELFF

j_gene: TRBJ2-3
v_gene: TRBV15
CDR3aa: CATSWAAGALDTQYF

j_gene: TRBJ2-5
v_gene: TRBV10-3
CDR3aa: CAISESSSGGPGETQYF

j_gene: TRBJ2-7
v_gene: TRBV5-5
CDR3aa: CASSSTGGGTYEQYF

j_gene: TRBJ2-7
v_gene: TRBV9
CDR3aa: CASSVGVGSYEQYF

j_gene: TRBJ2-2
v_gene: TRBV19
CDR3aa: CASSPQSIFTGELFF

j_gene: TRBJ2-1
v_gene: TRBV13
CDR3aa: CASTEGLAGALYNEQFF

j_gene: TRBJ1-2
v_gene: TRBV7-9
CDR3aa: CASSFPTGKGGYTF

j_gene: TRBJ2-7
v_gene: TRBV13
CDR3aa: CASSGHGLAEPYEQYF

j_gene: TRBJ1-4
v_gene: TRBV9
CDR3aa: CASSAAGWGVDEKLFF

j_gene: TRBJ2-7
v_gene: TRBV7-6
CDR3aa: CASSLAMGPGAGGEQYF

j_gene: TRBJ1-1
v_gene: TRBV5-6
CDR3aa: CASSLDPVNTEAFF

j_gene: TRBJ2-7
v_gene: TRBV5-1
CDR3aa: CASSLVAGTSSYEQYF

j_gene: TRBJ2-7
v_gene: TRBV14
CDR3aa: CASSLGTGGFYEQYF

j_gene: TRBJ1-6
v_gene: TRBV5-6
CDR3aa: CASSSDRATLHF

j_gene: TRBJ1-2
v_gene: TRBV5-4
CDR3aa: CASSETGFSPGGYTF

j_gene: TRBJ1-3
v_gene: TRBV5-6
CDR3aa: CASSLSYSGNTIYF

j_gene: TRBJ2-7
v_gene: TRBV6-5
CDR3aa: CASSYGSGFGEQYF

j_gene: TRBJ2-7
v_gene: TRBV18
CDR3aa: CASSPGTGLRYEQYF

j_gene: TRBJ2-7
v_gene: TRBV11-2
CDR3aa: CASSLGGLLYEQYF

j_gene: TRBJ1-3
v_gene: TRBV10-2
CDR3aa: CAGRDVSNTIYF

j_gene: TRBJ2-2
v_gene: TRBV28
CDR3aa: CASRSPPNTGELFF

j_gene: TRBJ2-3
v_gene: TRBV10-3
CDR3aa: CAITRDRSSTDTQYF

j_gene: TRBJ2-7
v_gene: TRBV7-9
CDR3aa: CASSSSFVGEQYF

j_gene: TRBJ1-5
v_gene: TRBV28
CDR3aa: CASSHGWQPQHF

j_gene: TRBJ2-7
v_gene: TRBV7-8
CDR3aa: CASSPGTVYEQYF

j_gene: TRBJ2-1
v_gene: TRBV5-1
CDR3aa: CASSLGGAGGSEQFF

j_gene: TRBJ2-7
v_gene: TRBV9
CDR3aa: CASSAGGTGYGEQYF

j_gene: TRBJ1-2
v_gene: TRBV2
CDR3aa: CASSGTENYGYTF

j_gene: TRBJ2-4
v_gene: TRBV28
CDR3aa: CATRSREGLIAKNIQYF

j_gene: TRBJ2-2
v_gene: TRBV27
CDR3aa: CASSAPTRGGAGELFF

j_gene: TRBJ2-7
v_gene: TRBV6-5
CDR3aa: CASSYVSPGAPYEQYF